This T cell receptor (beta chain) was profiled in a study of a mutant IDH1 vaccine in newly diagnosed glioma. Time point given: week 5, during vaccination. It was 300 ug of mutant IDH1 20-mer peptide that made up each vaccine dose, given with topical imiquimod. Regarding the study as a whole: Any relationship between pseudoprogression and changes in top peripheral T cell clonotypes seemed absent.

About this clone: Antigen specificity is unknown.

Only in-frame clones appear in the TCRdb table, and some are missing; sequencing was by immunoSEQ multiplex PCR. Altogether tens of thousands of clones are present, about 86% being singletons, with the ten largest covering 7.4%. CDR3 length equals 14 residues. The V gene's germline CDR1 is SGDLS and CDR2 YYNGEE. Trimming pared 10 bases from V and 0 bases from J, leaving 13 bases between. The chain combines TRBV9 with TRBJ1-4, with unresolved D. Sample: PBMCs, taken from a glioma patient whose treatment included an IDH1 peptide vaccine. The TCR was taken from a woman between 45 and 65 years old with glioma. The CDR3 spells CAGSPSATNEKLFF. The CDR3 bases are TGTGCCGGTTCGCCCTCGGCAACTAATGAAAAACTGTTTTTT.